The subject of this entry is one TCR beta chain. This specimen belongs to a study of control samples from healthy donors and cancer patients. TCRdb's copy holds only in-frame clones and misses some; the assay was immunoSEQ multiplex PCR. The sample has approximately 170,000 clones; approximately 94% are singletons. Looked up from germline, CDR1 is MNHEY and CDR2 is SMNVEV (reference sequence). Trimming removed 4 bases at V and 9 bases at J, with 16 bases between. This CDR3 comprises 15 residues. The chain couples TRBV27 to TRBJ1-6; D gene uncertain. The sequence derives from a man aged 25 to 40 in good health. Sequenced sample: blood. The CDR3 DNA follows: TGTGCCAGCAGTTATACCCCTCCGGACTCTTCACCCCTCCACTTT. This encodes CASSYTPPDSSPLHF.